This paragraph covers one TCR beta chain sequence. Its antigen is not yet known. No much larger clone exists at a distance of one base, and base qualities are not known. Libraries were constructed by 5' RACE. These reads were obtained on an Illumina HiSeq 2000. Template switching added a universal primer binding site, and the final cDNA carried a unique molecular identifier that allowed TCR cDNA molecules to be counted accurately. Specific primers in the conserved constant-segment region were used to synthesize first-strand cDNA for TCR alpha and beta chains. To control for contamination, every cDNA library carried two barcodes: a SMART-Mk sample barcode plus Illumina barcodes. Two successive PCR steps introduced TruSeq adapter sequences along with Illumina sample barcodes. The Illumina HiSeq platform was used with custom primers to sequence TCR alpha and beta cDNA libraries. The paper's data handling went like this. MiGEC processed the raw reads to extract unique molecular identifiers, while MiXCR was used to determine the CDR3 positions. Recombination models were inferred per individual with the repgenHMM and IGoR tools using an EM algorithm. The tcR package in R was used for shared clonotype analysis, with sharing normalized by the product of cloneset sizes. Out-of-frame nonproductive sequences were analyzed to study raw recombination free of thymic and clonal selection effects. The public reads were run again by TCRdb, first through fastp at Q25 and then through MiXCR, and only productive beta chains were kept. All rows with the same CDR3 protein become a single entry with the most common DNA and genes. The V and J calls and clone size are TCRdb's, not the authors'. The sample table lists 250,000 to 350,000 distinct CDR3 sequences, 8.5% to 9.5% of them with a count of one. The ten most abundant clones make up around 7.1% of the sample.

The sample belongs to a study of identical twins (dated by TCRdb to 2016 to 2018). In terms of the full investigation: TCR alpha and beta repertoires from monozygotic twins, unrelated adults of various ages and cord blood were deep-sequenced to test whether fetal clonotypes persist. To rule out contamination, replicate twin experiments were performed at different times with different library preparation protocols.

Overall study results and their limits: Invariant T cells such as MAIT and iNKT could partly confound zero-insertion analyses, although diverse VJ usage argued against such confounding for most clonotypes. In monozygotic twins, recombination models systematically underestimated out-of-frame TCR alpha sharing, but the models matched the sharing seen between unrelated individuals. Excess twin sharing in beta out-of-frame sequences was weaker because fewer shared sequences lowered the signal-to-noise ratio. Compared with coincidental sharing between unrelated individuals, out-of-frame TCR alpha sequences shared between twins showed an excess of sequences with low generation probability. Because the same donors could not be followed over many years, the conclusions relied on cross-sectional statistical analysis. Fewer insertions were carried by abundant cord blood beta clonotypes, a similar but weaker trend appeared in young adult naive repertoires, and no such trend appeared in memory repertoires.

All donors were healthy Caucasians. The twin cohort consisted of three pairs of female monozygotic twins, all aged about 18 to 30 years. Positive isolation kits from Invitrogen were used to isolate the CD4+ and CD8+ T cell populations. These data also featured in a second study, about yellow fever vaccine responses in identical twins. Looking at the second paper: The T cell response to vaccination in identical twins was reported by the authors to appear partly convergent and partly personalized. The study precisely tracked vaccine-responding T cell clones in identical twins.

Sequenced sample: CD8+ T cells sorted from blood. The origin of this receptor is a woman under 30 in good health.

The CDR3 sequence is CASSSAGVANTGELFF. The DNA sequence follows: TGTGCCAGCAGCTCAGCGGGGGTCGCGAACACCGGGGAGCTGTTTTTT. The rearranged chain carries TRBV7-9 and TRBJ2-2, with 8 bases matching TRBD2. The CDR3, from cysteine to phenylalanine, totals 16 residues. CDR3 DNA is the only sequence kept; it has 48 bases, read in frame from the first base. The CDR1 and CDR2 encoded by the germline V gene (reference sequence) are SEHNR and FQNEAQ. Trimming takes 4 bases off V and 0 bases off J; junction bases not matched to a gene: 4.